This T cell receptor beta chain was observed in a study of blood T cells in healthy people across ages (dated by TCRdb to about 2015). With regard to the full study: Template switching captured roughly one uniquely barcoded TCR beta cDNA molecule per two T cells in model experiments. The study measured age-related changes in TCR beta repertoire diversity using deep sequencing normalized with unique cDNA molecular identifiers. The donors were divided into four age groups: young (average about 16 years), middle-aged (about 41), aged (approximately 62) and long-lived (roughly 82). Donors of different ages were randomly distributed across sequencing lanes to avoid experimental bias. The study analyzed two additional independent replicas of 1 million unique cDNA reads from the same blood draw for two donors, one aged 18 to 30 and one aged 80 or older. Overall results and qualifications from the work: Compared with the aged group, the long-lived group had more naive CD4+ T cells, fewer expanded clones and increased TCR diversity, suggesting age selection. Because profiling used bulk unsorted PBMCs, naive and antigen-experienced compartments could not be compared conclusively. The percentage of naive T cells measured by flow cytometry correlated strongly with observed TCR beta diversity. Estimates of total diversity based on one million sequenced T cells were regarded as lower bounds and as underestimates. Donor CMV infection status was unknown, potentially confounding age-related changes in expanded clonotypes. As age increased, observed TCR beta diversity per million T cells dropped in a roughly linear way, and a significant reduction was already evident by age 40.

Comments on this clonotype: Its target antigen remains unknown. The sample holds no much larger clone one base away, and base qualities are not on file.

The CDR3 spans 15 residues, from the cysteine through the phenylalanine. The sequence is cut down to CDR3 DNA, 45 bases in frame from base 1. Trimming at the junction amounts to 0 bases on V and 7 bases on J, and the germline ends lie 10 bases apart. From the germline V gene (reference sequence), CDR1 is LNHNV and CDR2 is YYDKDF. The donors were 40 or so Caucasian individuals from Russia, aged roughly 6 to 100 years, who were systemically healthy. Each donor gave roughly 9.5 milliliters of peripheral blood, collected into EDTA-treated Vacutainer tubes. Ficoll-Paque density-gradient centrifugation was used to isolate PBMCs, with at least 6.5 million per sample. Total RNA was extracted from PBMCs with Trizol reagent, with at least 5.5 micrograms obtained per sample. For every donor, an aliquot of PBMCs went through flow cytometry to measure the percentages of naive CD45RAhigh/CD27high T cells. Library creation used 5' RACE. For sequencing, an Illumina HiSeq 2500 was employed. The second PCR ran for roughly 6 to 11 cycles and used a J-beta primer mix along with a sample-barcoded 5' primer. Each TCR beta cDNA molecule received a unique molecular identifier from a template-switch 5' adaptor carrying 12 random nucleotides. Each sample yielded at least 3 million CDR3-containing paired-end reads. All of the RNA was converted into first-strand cDNA using the Mint cDNA synthesis kit, with a TRBC-specific oligonucleotide serving as the primer. Following uracil-DNA glycosylase treatment, a first 18-cycle PCR with universal primers M1SS and BC2_uni_R was performed on all cDNA. The authors' analysis ran thus. For normalization, 1 million high-quality reads were randomly selected from each sample, with every read carrying a distinct molecular identifier. Reads with shared molecular identifiers were discarded instead of being binned into consensus sequences. MiTCR, run with a Q25 quality threshold and the strictest error-elimination algorithm, handled CDR3 identification, clonotype clustering and error correction. A nonparametric unseen species model with Euler transformation was used to estimate a lower bound on total TCR beta diversity. The raw public reads went through TCRdb reprocessing: fastp at Q25, MiXCR clone calling, in-frame beta chains kept. Rows are combined by CDR3 protein, so each entry shows the most common genes and DNA. TCRdb's processing, not the authors' own work, is the source of the V and J calls. The sample table lists about 800,000 distinct CDR3 sequences, around 45% of them with a count of one. Jointly, the top ten make up approximately 18% of the sample.

This chain joins TRBV15 to TRBJ1-6; TRBD1 is possibly the D segment (6 matching bases). The receptor was isolated from a man older than 75 in good health. Sequencing was performed on blood. The nucleotide sequence reads TGTGCCACCAGCAGAGAAACAGGGTCCAATTCACCCCTCCACTTT. This codes for CATSRETGSNSPLHF.